Here is one T cell receptor (beta chain) with its context. Its antigen is unidentified. This record comes from a study of post-analysis software for immune sequencing data. Study in general: The patients showed relapsing-remitting, secondary progressive and progressive-relapsing multiple sclerosis courses.

Notes on the study in general: In patients, TRBV5-6, TRBV5-1 and TRBV20-1 belonged to roughly 5 TRBV segments found more frequently than in controls.

Incorporated into the TCR beta cDNA libraries were unique molecular identifiers, which served to reduce PCR and sequencing biases. TCRdb reprocessed the PCR reads with MiXCR, giving one entry per CDR3 protein. Of around 400,000 distinct CDR3 sequences in the sample, 39% are singletons; the top ten hold about 8%. This CDR3 comprises 15 residues. After removal of 4 bases from V and 2 bases from J, the junction contained 3 bases not matched to a gene. CDR1 SGHRS and CDR2 YFSETQ come from the germline V gene. The TCR sequence derives from a girl aged 2 to 10 with multiple sclerosis. Input material: blood. This chain joins TRBV5-1 and TRBJ2-6; 7 bases match TRBD1. The CDR3 sequence is CASSGDRAGANVLTF. The CDR3 DNA follows: TGCGCCAGCAGCGGAGACAGGGCTGGGGCCAACGTCCTGACTTTC.